What follows are 12 T cell receptor beta chains derived from one specimen sequenced in a study of beta chain features in type 1 diabetes. Expressed TCRB transcripts were sequenced because the entire RNA isolate underwent reverse transcription. Libraries were prepared by immunoSEQ multiplex PCR; TCRdb keeps only in-frame clonotypes and omits some of them. Of 600,000 to 700,000 clones in the sample, approximately 13% were seen once. No antigen has been identified for these receptors. General study results and limits: Researchers report that Type 1 diabetes patients had moderately but significantly shorter TCRB CDR3s across all four CD4+ subsets.

Sequencing was carried out using naive CD4+ T cells from blood. These receptors all come from a young man with type 1 diabetes.

This clone was picked up a small number of times. This chain joins TRBV5-6 and TRBJ1-2; maybe TRBD1 (6 bases). V lost 0 bases, J lost 4 bases, and 16 bases lay in between. The CDR3 is 16 residues long. Germline values: CDR1 SGHDT, CDR2 YYEEEE. CDR3 amino acids: CASSLAHQGRSYGYTF. CDR3 sequence (DNA): TGTGCCAGCAGCTTGGCCCACCAGGGGCGCAGCTATGGCTACACCTTC.

This clone was seen a handful of times. This sequence joins TRBV5-1 and TRBJ2-5, with TRBD1 identical over 7 bases. The CDR3 totals 14 residues. The J segment lost 1 base and the V segment lost 4 bases, leaving 4 bases of the junction unmatched. Germline V gene sequence: CDR1 SGHRS, CDR2 YFSETQ. This CDR3 reads CASSRGQIQETQYF. The CDR3 DNA is TGCGCCAGCAGCAGGGGACAGATCCAAGAGACCCAGTACTTC.

The V gene is TRBV19, the J gene TRBJ2-1; no clear D gene. The CDR3 extends over 15 amino acids. The V end was cut by 4 bases, the J end by 5 bases, with 15 bases between. The germline gives CDR1 LNHDA, CDR2 SQIVND (reference sequence). The CDR3 reads CASSKGQRVNNEQFF. CDR3 coding DNA: TGTGCCAGTAGTAAAGGGCAGAGAGTTAACAATGAGCAGTTCTTC.

A remark on this clone: Mismatch with germline at one junction end may stem from a read error. This CDR3 is also generated by other DNA sequences in the sample. This rearrangement joins TRBV7-3 to TRBJ2-5; tentative D call: TRBD2 (5 bases). Germline V lookup: CDR1 SGHTA, CDR2 FQGTGA. The length of the CDR3 is 13 residues. The CDR3 loop reads CASSLTRQETQYF. The CDR3 nucleotides are TGTGCCAGCAGCCTAACTAGGCAAGAGACCCAGTACTTC.

The V call is TRBV7-2, the J call TRBJ2-1, with TRBD1 matching over 8 bases. Germline trimming cut 1 base from V and 0 bases from J; bases unmatched to any gene: 11. Germline V CDR1 and CDR2: SGHTA, FQGNSA. The CDR3 has 19 residues. CDR3 DNA: TGTGCCAGCAGCTTAGGGACAGGGTACCCTAAAAGCTCCTACAATGAGCAGTTCTTC. It codes for CASSLGTGYPKSSYNEQFF.

This clone appeared a few times. The chain links TRBV4-2 to TRBJ2-7; 9 bases map to TRBD1. The germline CDR1 and CDR2 sequences are LGHNA and YNFKEQ. After removal of 4 bases from V and 1 base from J, the junction contained 5 bases not matched to a gene. The CDR3 is 15 residues long. The CDR3 DNA reads as TGTGCCAGCAGCCCGACAGGGGGTTCTTCCTACGAGCAGTACTTC. Translated, it gives CASSPTGGSSYEQYF.

The chain has TRBV27 and TRBJ1-1, with D hard to call. The CDR3 totals 13 residues. Germline V gene lookup returns CDR1 MNHEY and CDR2 SMNVEV (reference sequence). Trimming stripped 4 bases from V and 0 bases from J, with 6 bases between. The CDR3 bases are TGTGCCAGCAGTTCCAACCTGAACACTGAAGCTTTCTTT. It translates to CASSSNLNTEAFF.

As concerns this clone: The germline gene is not matched at one end of the junction; a read error may be the cause. The rearrangement uses TRBV7-7 and TRBJ1-3; D may be TRBD1 (6 bases). The CDR3 runs 15 residues. Per germline, CDR1 SSHAT and CDR2 FNYEAQ (reference sequence). The CDR3 region is CASRPPGETGNTIYF. The CDR3 bases are TGTGCTAGCAGACCCCCAGGGGAGACTGGAAACACCATATATTTT.

This chain uses TRBV29-1 with TRBJ2-5; either TRBD1 or TRBD2 may fit D (6 bases each). Germline values: CDR1 SQVTM, CDR2 ANQGSEA. Trimming took 6 bases from V and 5 from J, leaving 13 bases between them. The CDR3 sequence is 12 residues long. CDR3 sequence: CSVHTGRETQYF. The CDR3 DNA reads TGCAGCGTGCACACAGGGAGGGAGACCCAGTACTTC.

The V gene is TRBV5-1, the J gene TRBJ2-1; no firm D call. The CDR3 extends over 14 amino acids. V lost 3 bases and J 0 bases, leaving 7 bases between the germline ends. The V gene's germline CDR1 is SGHRS and CDR2 YFSETQ. In nucleotides, the CDR3 is TGCGCCAGCAGCTCAGAGGTCTCCTACAATGAGCAGTTCTTC. Its translation: CASSSEVSYNEQFF.

This clone has more than one count but fewer than ten. The CDR3 DNA sequence: TGTGCCAGCAGCGTAGGGGGCAGGATCAATCAGCCCCAGCATTTT. Protein: CASSVGGRINQPQHF. The rearrangement links TRBV9 to TRBJ1-5, with a weak D call TRBD1 (5 bases). The CDR3 has 15 amino acids. Germline CDR1 reads SGDLS; CDR2 reads YYNGEE. V was shortened by 0 bases and J by 3 bases, with 10 bases between the two germline ends.

The chain is built from TRBV15 and TRBJ1-1; D remains ambiguous. CDR1 is LNHNV and CDR2 is YYDKDF in the germline V gene (reference sequence). The CDR3 covers 16 residues. V lost 0 bases to trimming and J lost 0 bases, with 11 bases between them. The CDR3: CATSRDTGNMNTEAFF. The CDR3 coding sequence is TGTGCCACCAGCAGAGATACTGGAAACATGAACACTGAAGCTTTCTTT. Full variable domain (missing parts from reference TRBV15 and TRBJ1-1): DAMVIQNPRYQVTQFGKPVTLSCSQTLNHNVMYWYQQKSSQAPKLLFHYYDKDFNNEADTPDNFQSRRPNTSFCFLDIRSPGLGDTAMYLCATSRDTGNMNTEAFFGQGTRLTVV.